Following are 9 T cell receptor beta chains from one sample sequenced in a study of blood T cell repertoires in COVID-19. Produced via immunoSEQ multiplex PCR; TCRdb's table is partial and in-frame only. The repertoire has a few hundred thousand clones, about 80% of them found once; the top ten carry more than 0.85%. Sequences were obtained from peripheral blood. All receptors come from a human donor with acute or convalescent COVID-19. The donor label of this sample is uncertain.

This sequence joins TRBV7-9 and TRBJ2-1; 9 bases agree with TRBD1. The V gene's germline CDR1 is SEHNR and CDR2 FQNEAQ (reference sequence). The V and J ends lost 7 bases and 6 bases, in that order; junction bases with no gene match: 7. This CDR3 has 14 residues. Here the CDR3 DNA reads TGTGCCAGCACGGCCCGGGACAGGGTCAATGAGCAGTTCTTC. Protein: CASTARDRVNEQFF.

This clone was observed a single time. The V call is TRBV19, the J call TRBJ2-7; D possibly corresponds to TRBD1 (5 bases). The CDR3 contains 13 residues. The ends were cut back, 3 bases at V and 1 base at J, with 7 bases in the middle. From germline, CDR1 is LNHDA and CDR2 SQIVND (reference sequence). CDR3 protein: CASSIRQSYEQYF. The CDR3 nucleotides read TGTGCCAGTAGTATCCGACAGTCCTACGAGCAGTACTTC.

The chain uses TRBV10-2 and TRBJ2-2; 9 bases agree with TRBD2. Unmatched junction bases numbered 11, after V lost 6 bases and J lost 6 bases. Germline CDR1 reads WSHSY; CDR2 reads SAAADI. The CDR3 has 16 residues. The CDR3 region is CASRGFWRGGAGELFF. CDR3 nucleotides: TGCGCCAGCAGGGGATTCTGGCGGGGGGGCGCCGGGGAGCTGTTTTTT.

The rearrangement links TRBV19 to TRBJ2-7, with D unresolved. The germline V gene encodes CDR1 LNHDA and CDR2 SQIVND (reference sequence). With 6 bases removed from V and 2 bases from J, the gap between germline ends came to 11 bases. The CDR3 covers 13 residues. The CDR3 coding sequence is TGTGCCAGTAGATTCCCAGGCACCTACGAGCAGTACTTC. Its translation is CASRFPGTYEQYF.

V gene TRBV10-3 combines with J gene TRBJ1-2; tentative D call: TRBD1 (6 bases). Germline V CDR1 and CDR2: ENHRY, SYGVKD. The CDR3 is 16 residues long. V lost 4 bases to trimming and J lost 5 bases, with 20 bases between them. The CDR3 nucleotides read TGTGCCATCAGTGCCACAGGGACCGCCATCGGGTATGGCTACACCTTC. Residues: CAISATGTAIGYGYTF.

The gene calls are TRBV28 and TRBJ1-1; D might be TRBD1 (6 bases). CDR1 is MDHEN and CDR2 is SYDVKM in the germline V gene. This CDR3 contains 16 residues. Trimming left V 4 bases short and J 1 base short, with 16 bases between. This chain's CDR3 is CASSSPVGQPNTEAFF. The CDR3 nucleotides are TGTGCCAGCAGTTCCCCCGTGGGACAACCGAACACTGAAGCTTTCTTT.

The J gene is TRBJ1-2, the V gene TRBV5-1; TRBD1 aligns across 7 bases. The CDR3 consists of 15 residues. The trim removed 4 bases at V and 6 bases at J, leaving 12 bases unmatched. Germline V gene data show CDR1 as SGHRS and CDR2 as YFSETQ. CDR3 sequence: CASSTRQGGTNGYTF. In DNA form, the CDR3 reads TGCGCCAGCAGCACGCGACAGGGCGGAACTAATGGCTACACCTTC.

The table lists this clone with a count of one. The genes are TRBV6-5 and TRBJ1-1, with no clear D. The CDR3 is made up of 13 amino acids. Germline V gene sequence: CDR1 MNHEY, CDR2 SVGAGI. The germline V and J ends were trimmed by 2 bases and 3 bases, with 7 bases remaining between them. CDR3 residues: CASSYEAYTEAFF. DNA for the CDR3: TGTGCCAGCAGTTACGAGGCGTACACTGAAGCTTTCTTT.

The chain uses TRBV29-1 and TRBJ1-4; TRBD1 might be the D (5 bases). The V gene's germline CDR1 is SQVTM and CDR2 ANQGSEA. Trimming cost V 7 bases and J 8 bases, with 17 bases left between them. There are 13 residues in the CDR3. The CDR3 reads CSADPGFGEKLFF. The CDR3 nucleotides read TGCAGCGCCGACCCAGGGTTTGGGGAAAAACTGTTTTTT.